This T cell receptor (beta chain) came from a study of blood T cell repertoires in COVID-19. Background on the study: COVID-19 samples from acute and convalescent phases originated in the United States, Italy and Spain. The analysed material was cDNA or gDNA that came from T cells, B-cell-depleted T cells, or PBMCs.

Per the original data handling: Reference gene primer amplification gave nucleated cell count estimates. Measured with immunoSEQ multiplex PCR; TCRdb has only the in-frame clones, and not every one. That table furnishes V, J and clone size, whereas the DNA furnished D and trimming. The table shows 350,000 to 550,000 clones, with 75% to 90% occurring only once. Germline V gene data show CDR1 as SGHRS and CDR2 as YFSETQ. Unmatched junction bases numbered 3, after V lost 0 bases and J lost 3 bases. The CDR3 totals 15 residues. Input material: peripheral blood. The receptor's source is a woman in her 30s with acute or convalescent COVID-19. This chain links TRBV5-1 with TRBJ1-3, with 7 bases lining up with TRBD1. The CDR3, as DNA: TGCGCCAGCAGCTTGGGTACAGGGGTTGGAAACACCATATATTTT. Amino acid sequence: CASSLGTGVGNTIYF.